This TCR beta chain originates from a study of CD8+ T cells in alopecia areata. The authors extracted RNA and reverse transcribed it into cDNA as the sequencing template. Sequencing used immunoSEQ multiplex PCR; TCRdb keeps in-frame clones, though not all of them. The sample carries some 13,000 clones, approximately 60% recorded once. Peripheral blood and lesional scalp punch biopsies came from alopecia areata patients. The sequenced sample was skin. The TCR was taken from a human donor with alopecia areata.

CDR3 residues: CASSPNPGVGTDTQYF. For the CDR3, the DNA is TGTGCCAGCAGCCCGAACCCGGGAGTTGGTACAGATACGCAGTATTTT. The chain carries TRBV5-4 and TRBJ2-3; D perhaps matches TRBD2 (6 bases). Germline lookup yields CDR1 SGHNT and CDR2 YYREEE (reference sequence). Trimming left V 4 bases short and J 3 bases short, with 18 bases between. CDR3 length: 16 amino acids.